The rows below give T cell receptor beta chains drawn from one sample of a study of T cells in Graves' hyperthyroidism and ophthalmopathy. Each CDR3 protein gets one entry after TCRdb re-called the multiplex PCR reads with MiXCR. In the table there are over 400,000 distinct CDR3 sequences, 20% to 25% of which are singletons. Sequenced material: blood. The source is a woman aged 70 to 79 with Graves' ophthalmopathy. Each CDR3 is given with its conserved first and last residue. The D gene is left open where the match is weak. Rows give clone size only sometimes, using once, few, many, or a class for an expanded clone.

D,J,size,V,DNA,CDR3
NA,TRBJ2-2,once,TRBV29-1,TGCAGCGTCATAGACAAACCGAACACCGGGGAGCTGTTTTTT,CSVIDKPNTGELFF
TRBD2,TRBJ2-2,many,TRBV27,TGTGCCAGCAGTTCTTTAGCGGGAGGGCTTAACACCGGGGAGCTGTTTTTT,CASSSLAGGLNTGELFF
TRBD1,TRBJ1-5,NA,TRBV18,TGTGCCAGCTCACCGGGGGACAGGGGAGGTCAGCCCCAGCATTTT,CASSPGDRGGQPQHF
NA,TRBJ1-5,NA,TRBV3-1,TGTGCCAGCAGGGCCTCGGAAAATAGCAATCAGCCCCAGCATTTT,CASRASENSNQPQHF
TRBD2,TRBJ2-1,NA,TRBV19,TGTGCCAGTAGTATAGGGGCCCAGCGGGGGGGGGATGAGCAGTTCTTC,CASSIGAQRGGDEQFF
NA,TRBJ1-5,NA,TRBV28,TGTGCCAGCACCATTGGGTTCTCATATCAGCCCCAGCATTTT,CASTIGFSYQPQHF
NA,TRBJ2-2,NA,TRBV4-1,TGCGCCAGCAGCCCTCGATACAGGGAGGTGATTACCGGGGAGCTGTTTTTT,CASSPRYREVITGELFF
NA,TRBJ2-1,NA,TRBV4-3,TGCGCCAGCAGCCAAGATCGTTGGTTCCCCTACAATGAGCAGTTCTTC,CASSQDRWFPYNEQFF
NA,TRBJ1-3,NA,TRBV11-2,TGTGCCAGCAGCGAAGAGGCAGGGTACGGGGACACCATATATTTT,CASSEEAGYGDTIYF
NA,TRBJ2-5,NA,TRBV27,TGTGCCAGCAGTTTCTGGGGGACGAAAGAGACCCAGTACTTC,CASSFWGTKETQYF
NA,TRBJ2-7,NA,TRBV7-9,TGTGCCAGCAGGCAAGGACAGTCCCTGGTCTACGAGCAGTACTTC,CASRQGQSLVYEQYF
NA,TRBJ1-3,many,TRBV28,TGTGCCAGCAGTCGGCCAGGGAGCTCTGGAAACACCATATATTTT,CASSRPGSSGNTIYF
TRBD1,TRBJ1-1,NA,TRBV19,TGTGCCAGCAGGACAGGGCTCACTGAAGCTTTCTTT,CASRTGLTEAFF
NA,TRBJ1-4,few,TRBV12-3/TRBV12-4,TGTGCCAGCTGTTTCCGTGGGGTTTACGAAAAACTGTTTTTT,CASCFRGVYEKLFF
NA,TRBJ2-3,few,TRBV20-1,TGCAGTGCTAAAACTTTGGGATTCACAGATACGCAGTATTTT,CSAKTLGFTDTQYF
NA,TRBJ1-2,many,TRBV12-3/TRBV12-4,TGTGCCAGCAGTTTCGGGGTAGAGGTTGGCTACACCTTC,CASSFGVEVGYTF
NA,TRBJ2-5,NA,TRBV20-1,TGCAGTGCCGAGGGCAGGGGGGGGGAGACCCAGTACTTC,CSAEGRGGETQYF
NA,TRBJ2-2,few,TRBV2,TGTGCCAGCAGTCTGCAGACGGGGGGCCGGCTGTTTTTT,CASSLQTGGRLFF
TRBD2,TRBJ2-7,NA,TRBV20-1,TGCAGTGCTAGAGATCCCCTAGCGGGAGGGCCTTCCTACGAGCAGTACTTC,CSARDPLAGGPSYEQYF
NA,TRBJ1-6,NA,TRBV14,TGTGCCAGCAGCCTAGGGGGGGTCTATAATTCACCCCTCCACTTT,CASSLGGVYNSPLHF
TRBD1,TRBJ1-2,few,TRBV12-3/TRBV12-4,TGTGCCAGCAGCTCGGGACAGTTTCGGGGCTACACCTTC,CASSSGQFRGYTF
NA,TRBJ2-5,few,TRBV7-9,TGTGCCAGCAGCTTAGTTTCGCCGGGCGGTCGGAGGGTTAAAGAGACCCAGTACTTC,CASSLVSPGGRRVKETQYF
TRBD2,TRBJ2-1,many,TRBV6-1,TGTGCCAGCAGTGAAGCGCCCGCGGGAGGGCTCGACAATGAGCAGTTCTTC,CASSEAPAGGLDNEQFF
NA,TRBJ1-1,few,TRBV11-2,TGTGCCAGCAGCCACCACAGGGTCCCCAGCACTGAAGCTTTCTTT,CASSHHRVPSTEAFF
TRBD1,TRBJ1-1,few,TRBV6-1,TGTGCCAGCAGTACACAGGGGAGGTCTGAAGCTTTCTTT,CASSTQGRSEAFF
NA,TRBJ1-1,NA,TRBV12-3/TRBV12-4,TGTGCCAGCGCGGTCTTGAGGGACACTGAAGCTTTCTTT,CASAVLRDTEAFF
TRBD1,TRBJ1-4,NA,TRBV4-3,TGCGCCAGCAGCCAACGACAGGGGACCACAACTAATGAAAAACTGTTTTTT,CASSQRQGTTTNEKLFF
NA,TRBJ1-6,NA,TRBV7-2,TGTGCCAGCAGCACCGGGACCTGGGTTTCACCCCTCCACTTT,CASSTGTWVSPLHF
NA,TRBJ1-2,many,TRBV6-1,TGTGCCAGCAGGCGGGATTTTGAGGGCTACACCTTC,CASRRDFEGYTF